This T cell receptor beta chain was identified in a study of regulatory T cells in long-lasting Graves disease. Study as a whole: With positive TSH receptor antibodies and over 5 years of antithyroid drugs, Graves' disease was considered persistent.

Documented time point: persistent/refractory GD, antithyroid drugs over 5 years with positive TRAb. Construction of the TCR library relied on RNA isolated from PBMCs. The CDR3 spans 17 residues. With V trimmed by 0 bases and J by 5 bases, 9 bases remained unmatched. Germline V CDR1 and CDR2: LNHNV, YYDKDF (reference sequence). Arm-PCR of CDR3 regions with iRepertoire HTBI primers generated TCR beta libraries. TCRdb recomputed calls from the multiplex PCR reads with MiXCR, one row per CDR3 protein. The table lists a few hundred thousand distinct CDR3 sequences, about a quarter of them singletons. In this sample, this clonotype turned up a few times.

The sequences come from peripheral blood mononuclear cells (PBMCs), collected when the disease was refractory, from a patient treated with antithyroid drugs. The chain combines TRBV15 with TRBJ2-3, with 9 bases identical to TRBD2. The source is a female donor with Graves disease. CDR3 DNA: TGTGCCACCAGCAGAGATGATGCGGGAGGGCCCGGAGATACGCAGTATTTT. Protein sequence: CATSRDDAGGPGDTQYF. The full variable domain, its missing parts supplied by reference TRBV15 and TRBJ2-3, is DAMVIQNPRYQVTQFGKPVTLSCSQTLNHNVMYWYQQKSSQAPKLLFHYYDKDFNNEADTPDNFQSRRPNTSFCFLDIRSPGLGDTAMYLCATSRDDAGGPGDTQYFGPGTRLTVL.